This TCR beta chain was profiled in a study of Graves' ophthalmopathy and Graves' hyperthyroidism listed by TCRdb under 2018. Study-level background: Stable hyperthyroidism was defined as no progression to ophthalmopathy within 18 months of follow-up. The study used TCR beta repertoire signatures to distinguish Graves' ophthalmopathy from Graves' hyperthyroidism and to predict progression to ophthalmopathy. The independent validation cohort included about 20 hyperthyroidism patients plus 17 patients who later progressed from hyperthyroidism to ophthalmopathy. In total, approximately 140 blood samples were TCR-sequenced: around 42 ophthalmopathy, about 75 hyperthyroidism and approximately 17 hyperthyroidism-to-ophthalmopathy patients. After sampling, hyperthyroidism patients received methimazole starting at 30 mg daily, and ophthalmopathy patients received high-dose intravenous methylprednisolone. To explore V-J signatures that distinguish ophthalmopathy from hyperthyroidism, a discovery set of around 100 patients was enrolled, made up of more than 40 with ophthalmopathy and roughly 57 with stable hyperthyroidism. In more than five hyperthyroidism patients, the T-cell repertoires found in thyroid tissue were compared with those found in blood.

The CDR3 contains 19 residues, cysteine and phenylalanine counted. Just the 57-base CDR3 DNA is kept, in frame starting at base 1. V is cut by 1 base and J by 1 base, and the space between the germline ends is 23 bases. The germline V gene provides CDR1 SGHRS and CDR2 YFSETQ. On the study overall, not on this receptor specifically: Most of the expanded thyroid clonotypes with a frequency above 0.001 were also detected in blood, and it was suggested that the thyroid immune response may be reflected by blood repertoires. In cross-validation, the 13-signature model distinguished ophthalmopathy from stable hyperthyroidism with 85% to 90% sensitivity and about 81% specificity, and in the test set the corresponding values were approximately 80% and 75%. In validation, the model predicted ophthalmopathy progression with 55% to 71% sensitivity and approximately 75% specificity; fewer than 15 predicted patients were CT-confirmed with GO in a median of around 6 months. Sample size was not statistically predetermined, and group allocation was not concealed from the investigators.

For repertoire sequencing, the TCR beta CDR3 regions were amplified from RNA transcripts. HTBI primers and the Qiagen OneStep RT-PCR kit were used in a first-round RT-PCR, which was followed by a second-round multiplex PCR, size selection and purification. Libraries were sequenced paired-end with 100 bp reads on an Illumina HiSeq2000. As for the authors' bioinformatics: SOAPnuke was used to process the reads, throwing out any read that had adapters, had uncalled bases, had a mean Phred below 15, or lacked an exact constant-primer or identifier match. COPE v1.2.5 was used to merge high-quality paired reads. Each unique nucleotide sequence was treated as a clonotype, and MiTCR v1.1 was used to align the clonotypes to the IMGT TRB V, D and J references. The analysis was limited to V-J combinations with a frequency above 0.0001, which together covered 99.2% of repertoires. For each V-J combination, a TCR clonal expansion and chaos score was defined as the ratio of F50 clonal expansion to chaos observed in the TCRdist matrix. Features were reduced by Welch's t-statistics and random forest to around 14 V-J combinations, which fed a naive Bayes classifier. Thyroid-blood repertoire similarity was quantified with the Morisita-Horn index. TCRdb reran the public reads through fastp at Q25 and MiXCR, keeping productive beta chains. Each entry is one CDR3 protein sequence, shown with its most common DNA and genes. TCRdb's processing, not the authors' own work, is the source of the V and J calls. The sample yields about 600,000 distinct CDR3 sequences; roughly 39% were counted once. Of the sample, 4% to 5% falls within the top ten clones.

Hyperthyroidism patients were newly diagnosed, with disease duration under 2 months, and aged 18 to 65 years. Patients with other autoimmune diseases, uncontrolled infections, pregnancy or lactation were excluded from the study. Diagnosis relied on clinical symptoms, serum thyroxine, TRAb, thyroid ultrasound and orbital computed tomography. Trizol reagent was used to extract the total RNA, and its quality was then checked on an Agilent 2100 Bioanalyzer. There are many counts of this clonotype. Which antigen it targets is not known. Per-nucleotide qualities are absent, and no much larger clonotype sits a single base away.

This TCR was sampled from an adult man with Graves' hyperthyroidism. The sequence links TRBV5-1 to TRBJ1-2, with TRBD1 perhaps the D gene, on 6 matching bases. Specimen: peripheral blood or thyroid tissue (not recorded which). The sequenced DNA is TGCGCCAGCAGCTTGCTTTCGCCCGCAGGACAGAGACTTAACTATGGCTACACCTTC. Protein translation: CASSLLSPAGQRLNYGYTF.